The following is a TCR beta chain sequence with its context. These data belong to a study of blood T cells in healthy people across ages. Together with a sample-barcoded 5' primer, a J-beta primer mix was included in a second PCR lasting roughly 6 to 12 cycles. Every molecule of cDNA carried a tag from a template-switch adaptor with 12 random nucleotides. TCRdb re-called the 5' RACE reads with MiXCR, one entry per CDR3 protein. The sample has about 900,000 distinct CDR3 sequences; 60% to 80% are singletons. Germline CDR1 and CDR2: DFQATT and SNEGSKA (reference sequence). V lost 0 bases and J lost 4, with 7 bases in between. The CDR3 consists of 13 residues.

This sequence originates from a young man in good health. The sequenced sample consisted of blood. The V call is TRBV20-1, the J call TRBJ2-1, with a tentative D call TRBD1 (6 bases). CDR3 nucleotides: TGCAGTGCTAGAGAAGGGGGTTACAATGAGCAGTTCTTC. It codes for CSAREGGYNEQFF.